This passage covers 18 T cell receptor beta chains from one sample sequenced in a study of cytomegalovirus exposure and HLA in healthy donors. The PCR had 60 Vbeta and 13 Jbeta primers. The assay was immunoSEQ multiplex PCR, and TCRdb's table has in-frame clones only and misses some. The data show 150,000 to 200,000 clones, around four fifths seen once. Sequenced input: PBMCs. These receptors all stem from a woman aged 18-29 years in good health and CMV-seronegative.

This clone showed up just once. This rearrangement joins TRBV9 to TRBJ2-7, with 7 positions matching TRBD2. Trimming cost V 0 bases and J 2 bases; bases outside gene matches: 2. Germline CDR1 SGDLS, CDR2 YYNGEE. This CDR3 region has 14 residues. The CDR3 reads CASSVGEGTYEQYF. Written as DNA, the CDR3 is TGTGCCAGCAGCGTAGGGGAGGGGACCTACGAGCAGTACTTC.

The gene calls are TRBV5-4 and TRBJ1-2, with 7 bases matching TRBD1. CDR1 SGHNT and CDR2 YYREEE come from the germline V gene (reference sequence). The CDR3 totals 17 residues. V shed 0 bases and J 4 bases; nucleotides not matched to a gene: 12. This chain's CDR3 is CASSLGTGQTLLYGYTF. CDR3 DNA sequence: TGTGCCAGCAGCTTGGGGACGGGACAGACCCTCCTCTATGGCTACACCTTC.

The genes are TRBV7-6 and TRBJ2-2; no clear D gene. V was pared by 1 base and J by 6 bases, with 9 bases between. CDR1 SGHVS and CDR2 FNYEAQ come from the germline V gene. The CDR3 consists of 14 residues. The CDR3 loop is CASSLDAGAGELFF. For the CDR3, the DNA is TGTGCCAGCAGCTTAGATGCCGGAGCCGGGGAGCTGTTTTTT.

This clone was picked up one time. This sequence joins TRBV30 and TRBJ2-3; D might be TRBD2 (6 bases). With 2 bases removed from V and 7 bases from J, the gap between germline ends came to 16 bases. The CDR3 covers 14 residues. The germline V gene has CDR1 GTSNPN and CDR2 SVGIG (reference sequence). CDR3 in DNA: TGTGCCTGGAGTTCCGGGAGTGGTTCAAATACGCAGTATTTT. Translated: CAWSSGSGSNTQYF.

V gene TRBV13 combines with J gene TRBJ2-7; a possible D gene is TRBD2 (5 bases). The CDR3 runs 13 residues. Germline CDR1 PRHDT, CDR2 FYEKMQ (reference sequence). Trimming cost V 5 bases and J 9 bases, with 17 bases left between them. CDR3 protein: CASSQRASGAQYF. In DNA form, the CDR3 reads TGTGCCAGCAGCCAGAGGGCCTCCGGCGCGCAGTACTTC.

V gene TRBV7-3 combines with J gene TRBJ2-1; 12 nucleotides match TRBD2. Trimming took 5 bases from V and 8 from J; bases not matched to a gene: 7. CDR1 SGHTA and CDR2 FQGTGA come from the germline V gene. CDR3 length: 15 amino acids. The CDR3 bases are TGTGCCAGCAGCCTAGCGGGAGGGTTGGTCGATGAGCAGTTCTTC. Encoded protein: CASSLAGGLVDEQFF.

The DNA for the CDR3 is TGTGCCAGCAGTGAAGAGGCGGGAGGCTCCTACGAGCAGTACTTC. The encoded protein is CASSEEAGGSYEQYF. This chain uses TRBV6-1 with TRBJ2-7, with 8 positions matching TRBD2. The CDR3 extends over 15 amino acids. V trimming: 1 base; J trimming: 0 bases; junction bases outside the gene matches: 2. Germline assignment: CDR1 MNHNS and CDR2 SASEGT.

The CDR3 DNA follows: TGTGCCAGCAGTCCTACACAGGGGGCTGGAGAGACCCAGTACTTC. It codes for CASSPTQGAGETQYF. The genes are TRBV6-4 and TRBJ2-5; TRBD1 aligns across 9 bases. The V gene's germline CDR1 is MRHNA and CDR2 SNTAGT. V shed 5 bases and J 4 bases; nucleotides not matched to a gene: 8. The CDR3 extends over 15 amino acids.

V gene TRBV14 combines with J gene TRBJ2-5; 9 bases fit TRBD1. In germline, CDR1 is SGHDN, CDR2 FVKESK. This CDR3 has 16 amino acids. The J segment lost 1 base and the V segment lost 4 bases, leaving 7 bases of the junction unmatched. CDR3 DNA: TGTGCCAGCAGCCTTGGGACAGGGTCGTTCCAAGAGACCCAGTACTTC. Its protein is CASSLGTGSFQETQYF.

V usage is TRBV7-3 and J usage is TRBJ2-2, with TRBD2 as a possible D gene (7 bases). The CDR3 totals 18 residues. The germline gives CDR1 SGHTA, CDR2 FQGTGA. V was cut by 0 bases and J by 5 bases, with 19 bases left in between. In DNA, the CDR3 is TGTGCCAGCAGCTTAACGGGGGGGGCATCACTTCGGACCGGGGAGCTGTTTTTT. Protein: CASSLTGGASLRTGELFF.

The chain links TRBV30 to TRBJ1-4; D perhaps matches TRBD1 (6 bases). CDR1 and CDR2 (germline): GTSNPN, SVGIG (reference sequence). V was pared by 5 bases and J by 8 bases, with 15 bases between. CDR3 length equals 13 residues. Here the CDR3 DNA reads TGTGCCTGGGACGGGACAACGGGGGAAAAACTGTTTTTT. As protein: CAWDGTTGEKLFF.

In its sample, this clone was seen a few times. CDR3 in DNA: TGTGCCAGCAGTTTGGTTTACAGGCACTACGAGCAGTACTTC. This sequence encodes CASSLVYRHYEQYF. The chain links TRBV28 to TRBJ2-7; a weak D match, TRBD1 (5 bases). CDR1 and CDR2 (germline): MDHEN, SYDVKM. Trimming cost V 3 bases and J 3 bases, with 12 bases left between them. The CDR3 runs to 14 residues.

In this sample, this clone turned up once. The rearrangement uses TRBV19 and TRBJ1-2; 7 positions agree with TRBD1. The V segment lost 5 bases and the J segment 4 bases; nucleotides outside the gene matches: 4. Germline loops: CDR1 LNHDA, CDR2 SQIVND (reference sequence). The CDR3 covers 13 residues. The CDR3 region has the DNA TGTGCCAGTAGTCCGACAGGGATCTATGGCTACACCTTC. This codes for CASSPTGIYGYTF.

The chain uses TRBV7-8 and TRBJ2-6; D gene uncertain. V was cut by 3 bases and J by 1 base, with 7 bases left in between. From germline, CDR1 is SGHVS and CDR2 FQNEAQ. The CDR3 contains 15 residues. The CDR3 DNA is TGTGCCAGCAGCTTTTCTAGATCTGGGGCCAACGTCCTGACTTTC. Translation gives CASSFSRSGANVLTF.

Only a few counts were recorded for this clone. Other DNA sequences in this specimen translate into the identical CDR3. V usage is TRBV6-5 and J usage is TRBJ2-7; 7 bases map to TRBD2. This CDR3 contains 13 residues. The junction had 4 bases not matched to a gene; V was cut back by 5 bases and J by 3 bases. Germline V gene data show CDR1 as MNHEY and CDR2 as SVGAGI. CDR3 sequence (DNA): TGTGCCAGCAGTGGGACGGGAGGCTACGAGCAGTACTTC. Residues: CASSGTGGYEQYF.

V gene TRBV6-5 combines with J gene TRBJ1-4; D is ambiguous. The ends were cut back, 6 bases at V and 8 bases at J, with 10 bases in the middle. This CDR3 region has 12 residues. Germline V CDR1 and CDR2: MNHEY, SVGAGI. The CDR3 protein is CASSQRGEKLFF. CDR3 in DNA: TGTGCCAGCAGCCAGCGAGGGGAAAAACTGTTTTTT.

V usage is TRBV7-8 and J usage is TRBJ1-3, with 8 bases fitting TRBD1. Germline assignment: CDR1 SGHVS and CDR2 FQNEAQ. V lost 5 bases to trimming and J lost 0 bases; unmatched junction nucleotides: 6. CDR3 length: 16 amino acids. CDR3 bases: TGTGCCAGCAGCGCTCGACAGGGGCGCTCTGGAAACACCATATATTTT. It yields the protein CASSARQGRSGNTIYF. Full variable domain (remainder filled in from reference TRBV7-8 and TRBJ1-3): GAGVSQSPRYKVAKRGQDVALRCDPISGHVSLFWYQQALGQGPEFLTYFQNEAQLDKSGLPSDRFFAERPEGSVSTLKIQRTQQEDSAVYLCASSARQGRSGNTIYFGEGSWLTVV.

The V and J genes are TRBV5-4 and TRBJ2-3; TRBD1 aligns across 7 bases. The CDR3 is made up of 18 amino acids. J lost 4 bases, V lost 3 bases, and 17 bases had no gene match. Germline CDR1 is SGHNT and CDR2 is YYREEE (reference sequence). The CDR3 loop is CASSSKYKTGRGPDTQYF. Here the CDR3 DNA reads TGTGCCAGCAGCTCTAAATATAAGACAGGGAGAGGCCCAGATACGCAGTATTTT.